One sample yielded the 13 T cell receptor beta chains listed below, sequenced in a study of cytomegalovirus exposure and HLA in healthy donors. The primer mix had 60 Vbeta and 13 Jbeta primers. Libraries were prepared by immunoSEQ multiplex PCR; TCRdb keeps only in-frame clonotypes and omits some of them. The table has 97,000 or so clones, about 74% seen once. The specimen was PBMCs. The receptors derive from a male donor in good health and CMV-seropositive.

The chain joins TRBV7-8 to TRBJ1-1; 10 bases agree with TRBD1. The CDR3 is 14 residues long. Germline loops: CDR1 SGHVS, CDR2 FQNEAQ. J gave up 4 bases and V 5 bases, and 4 bases lay outside the gene matches. The CDR3 sequence: CASSTRTGGTEAFF. CDR3 DNA sequence: TGTGCCAGCAGCACTCGGACAGGGGGCACTGAAGCTTTCTTT.

The V call is TRBV7-2, the J call TRBJ2-1; 7 bases are shared with TRBD2. The germline V gene encodes CDR1 SGHTA and CDR2 FQGNSA. This CDR3 contains 16 residues. The trim removed 1 base at V and 5 bases at J, leaving 8 bases unmatched. CDR3 bases: TGTGCCAGCAGCTTAGATTGGCGGCGGGGGAACAATGAGCAGTTCTTC. Translated: CASSLDWRRGNNEQFF.

This clone was picked up one time. The CDR3 is CASSYPGQGNGYTF. The CDR3 bases are TGTGCCAGCAGTTACCCGGGACAGGGAAATGGCTACACCTTC. This chain uses TRBV6-5 with TRBJ1-2; 9 bases are shared with TRBD1. This CDR3 has 14 residues. V was clipped by 2 bases and J by 6 bases; unmatched bases: 4. Germline V gene sequence: CDR1 MNHEY, CDR2 SVGAGI.

This clone was seen a handful of times. The V and J genes are TRBV28 and TRBJ2-2; D is uncertain. Trimming left V 2 bases short and J 4 bases short, with 5 bases between. The CDR3 spans 13 residues. CDR1 and CDR2 (germline): MDHEN, SYDVKM. The CDR3 here is CASSLTSTGELFF. CDR3 nucleotide sequence: TGTGCCAGCAGTTTAACTTCCACCGGGGAGCTGTTTTTT. Together with reference TRBV28 and TRBJ2-2, the CDR3 gives the full variable domain: DVKVTQSSRYLVKRTGEKVFLECVQDMDHENMFWYRQDPGLGLRLIYFSYDVKMKEKGDIPEGYSVSREKKERFSLILESASTNQTSMYLCASSLTSTGELFFGEGSRLTVL.

The V and J genes are TRBV10-3 and TRBJ1-2; 8 bases align to TRBD1. This CDR3 region has 13 residues. From germline, CDR1 is ENHRY and CDR2 SYGVKD. Trimming cost V 6 bases and J 6 bases; bases outside gene matches: 6. The CDR3 here is CAIRGQGVDGYTF. In DNA form, the CDR3 reads TGTGCCATCAGAGGACAGGGTGTCGATGGCTACACCTTC.

V and J are TRBV5-1 and TRBJ2-5; D is possibly TRBD2 (6 bases). This CDR3 has 15 amino acids. V gave up 4 bases and J gave up 2 bases, with 15 bases separating them. Per germline, CDR1 SGHRS and CDR2 YFSETQ. CDR3 sequence: CASSPEGQGQETQYF. CDR3 nucleotide sequence: TGCGCCAGCAGCCCGGAGGGGCAGGGTCAAGAGACCCAGTACTTC.

This rearrangement joins TRBV9 to TRBJ2-3; D is ambiguous. The CDR3 spans 13 residues. V gave up 0 bases and J gave up 3 bases, with 5 bases separating them. From germline, CDR1 is SGDLS and CDR2 YYNGEE. CDR3 protein: CASSVALTDTQYF. CDR3 bases: TGTGCCAGCAGCGTAGCTTTGACAGATACGCAGTATTTT.

The rearrangement joins TRBV4-1 to TRBJ2-7, with TRBD2 identical over 10 bases. The length of the CDR3 is 14 residues. Trimming cost V 1 base and J 4 bases; bases outside gene matches: 1. Germline values: CDR1 MGHRA, CDR2 YSYEKL. CDR3 DNA sequence: TGCGCCAGCAGCCAAGGGACTAGCGGATACGAGCAGTACTTC. Amino acid sequence: CASSQGTSGYEQYF.

The rearrangement joins TRBV11-3 to TRBJ2-7, with a tentative D call TRBD1 (5 bases). Germline V gene sequence: CDR1 SGHNT, CDR2 YENEEA. Trimming shortened V by 1 base and J by 5 bases, and 15 bases separated the two germline ends. The length of the CDR3 is 15 residues. CDR3 sequence (DNA): TGTGCCAGCAGCTTAGGTTCTTTAGGGGCCGACGAGCAGTACTTC. It codes for CASSLGSLGADEQYF.

The genes are TRBV7-9 and TRBJ2-1; 8 positions agree with TRBD2. The CDR3 is 16 amino acids. V was clipped by 3 bases and J by 7 bases; unmatched bases: 11. Germline assignment: CDR1 SEHNR and CDR2 FQNEAQ (reference sequence). CDR3 region: CASSFLAGISKNEQFF. CDR3 DNA: TGTGCCAGCAGCTTCTTAGCGGGAATCTCTAAGAATGAGCAGTTCTTC. The full variable domain, completed using reference TRBV7-9 and TRBJ2-1, is DTGVSQNPRHKITKRGQNVTFRCDPISEHNRLYWYRQTLGQGPEFLTYFQNEAQLEKSRLLSDRFSAERPKGSFSTLEIQRTEQGDSAMYLCASSFLAGISKNEQFFGPGTRLTVL.

V and J are TRBV5-1 and TRBJ2-7; TRBD2 agrees at 10 bases. CDR3 length equals 16 residues. Per germline, CDR1 SGHRS and CDR2 YFSETQ. V lost 0 bases, J lost 1 base, and 4 bases stayed unmatched. The CDR3 sequence is CASSLAGTSASYEQYF. The CDR3 region has the DNA TGCGCCAGCAGCTTGGCTGGGACTAGCGCGTCCTACGAGCAGTACTTC.

This clone has just one count. The rearrangement links TRBV12-5 to TRBJ1-1; TRBD1 matches at 9 bases. Germline CDR1 is LGHNT and CDR2 is FRNRAP. The CDR3 extends over 13 amino acids. Trimming removed 5 bases from V and 5 bases from J; junction bases left unmatched: 3. In DNA, the CDR3 is TGTGCTAGTGGTCGACAGGGGGGAACTGAAGCTTTCTTT. Protein sequence: CASGRQGGTEAFF.

This chain connects TRBV6-5 to TRBJ2-1, with D possibly TRBD2 on 6 matching bases. CDR3 length: 15 residues. V lost 5 bases and J 6 bases, leaving 17 bases between the germline ends. Germline V gives CDR1 MNHEY, CDR2 SVGAGI. Written as DNA, the CDR3 is TGTGCCAGCAGTAAACGCGGATCAGCGGGCAATGAGCAGTTCTTC. Translation: CASSKRGSAGNEQFF.